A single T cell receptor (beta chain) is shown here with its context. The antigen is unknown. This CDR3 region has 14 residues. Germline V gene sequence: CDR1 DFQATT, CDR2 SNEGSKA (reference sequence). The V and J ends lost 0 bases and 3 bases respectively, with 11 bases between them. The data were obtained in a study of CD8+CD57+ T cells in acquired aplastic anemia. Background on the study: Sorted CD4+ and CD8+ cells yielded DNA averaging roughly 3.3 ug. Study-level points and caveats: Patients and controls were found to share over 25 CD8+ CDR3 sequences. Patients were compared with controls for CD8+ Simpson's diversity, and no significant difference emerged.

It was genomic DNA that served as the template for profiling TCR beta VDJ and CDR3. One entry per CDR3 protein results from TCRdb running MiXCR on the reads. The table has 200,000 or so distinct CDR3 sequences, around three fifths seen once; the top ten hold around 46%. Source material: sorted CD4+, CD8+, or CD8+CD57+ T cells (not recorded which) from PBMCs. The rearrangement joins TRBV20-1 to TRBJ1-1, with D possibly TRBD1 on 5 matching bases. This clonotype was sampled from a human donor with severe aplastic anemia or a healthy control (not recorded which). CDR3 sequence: CSARDYGDYTEAFF. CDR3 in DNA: TGCAGTGCTAGAGATTATGGGGACTACACTGAAGCTTTCTTT.